Below, one T cell receptor (beta chain) is given with its context. This sample stems from a study of blood T cell repertoires in COVID-19. Across the whole study: Collection of acute and convalescent COVID-19 samples took place in the United States, Italy and Spain. PBMCs, B-cell-depleted T cells, or T cells provided the cDNA or gDNA that made up the material.

Patients of the Seattle cohort, enrolled during active infection, were followed longitudinally. Germline assignment: CDR1 LNHDA and CDR2 SQIVND (reference sequence). The CDR3 length is 14 residues. V shed 9 bases, J shed 6 bases, and the junction held 5 bases outside the gene matches. Source study methods: Amplification of reference gene primers provided the estimated nucleated cell counts. Repertoires were generated with immunoSEQ multiplex PCR, while TCRdb's copy carries only in-frame clones and drops some. The V and J calls and clone size were taken over from that table, and D and trimming were inferred from the DNA. The sample holds about 76,000 clones, roughly 85% seen once.

Input material: peripheral blood. The chain couples TRBV19 to TRBJ2-1, with 13 nucleotides matching TRBD2. The source is a man between 60 and 70 years old with COVID-19, enrolled during active disease. CDR3 DNA sequence: TGTGCCAGCTCCGGACTAGCGGGAGTCAATGAGCAGTTCTTC. It translates to CASSGLAGVNEQFF.